One sample yielded the 19 T cell receptor beta chains listed below, sequenced in a study of technical replicates of blood from a handful of donors (TCRdb year 2017). Receptors were amplified or captured by the immunoSEQ multiplex PCR assay. The table comes from immuneACCESS by way of TCRdb, which keeps in-frame sequences with V and J called. Part of the clones is missing from these tables; in studies checked, under half for an unresolved V gene and the rest for unknown reasons. For this sample there are 80,000 to 100,000 clones; approximately 96% appear just once. Of the sample, roughly 0.33% falls within the top ten clones. The sequenced sample was T cells isolated from PBMCs. Receptor source: a human donor in good health.

The V and J genes are TRBV5-8 and TRBJ1-4, with 10 positions matching TRBD1. V was clipped by 0 bases and J by 6 bases; unmatched bases: 5. The germline V gene encodes CDR1 SGHTS and CDR2 YDEGEE. This CDR3 region has 16 residues. CDR3 loop: CASSLGQGARDEKLFF. DNA of the CDR3: TGTGCCAGCAGCTTGGGACAGGGGGCGAGGGATGAAAAACTGTTTTTT.

The chain combines TRBV18 with TRBJ2-1, with 7 nucleotides matching TRBD1. Germline V gives CDR1 KGHSH, CDR2 LQKENI. This CDR3 contains 15 residues. V lost 3 bases to trimming and J lost 8 bases; unmatched junction nucleotides: 10. CDR3 DNA sequence: TGTGCCAGCTCACCCGACAGGGACCATCCCTATGAGCAGTTCTTC. Its translation: CASSPDRDHPYEQFF. The full variable domain, with the rest looked up from reference TRBV18 and TRBJ2-1, is NAGVMQNPRHLVRRRGQEARLRCSPMKGHSHVYWYRQLPEEGLKFMVYLQKENIIDESGMPKERFSAEFPKEGPSILRIQQVVRGDSAAYFCASSPDRDHPYEQFFGPGTRLTVL.

The rearrangement links TRBV9 to TRBJ1-1, with a possible D match to TRBD1 (5 bases). This CDR3 has 16 amino acids. Germline values: CDR1 SGDLS, CDR2 YYNGEE. V lost 4 bases, J lost 0 bases, and 16 bases lay in between. The CDR3 region has the DNA TGTGCCAGCAGCCGCGGGGGTCGGGGGGTGAACACTGAAGCTTTCTTT. Its protein product is CASSRGGRGVNTEAFF.

The gene calls are TRBV11-3 and TRBJ1-2; D remains ambiguous. The V gene lost 4 bases and the J gene lost 6 bases, with 21 bases spanning the gap. Germline lookup yields CDR1 SGHNT and CDR2 YENEEA. CDR3 size: 16 residues. CDR3 region: CASSSYLRPREHGYTF. CDR3 nucleotide sequence: TGTGCCAGCAGCTCCTACCTACGACCGAGGGAACATGGCTACACCTTC.

The chain uses TRBV7-9 and TRBJ2-7; 11 bases line up with TRBD2. The V gene end was trimmed by 7 bases and the J gene end by 3 bases; junction bases not matched to a gene: 2. The length of the CDR3 is 13 residues. The germline CDR1 and CDR2 sequences are SEHNR and FQNEAQ (reference sequence). CDR3 in DNA: TGTGCCAGCACCGGACTAGCGGGCTACGAGCAGTACTTC. Protein product: CASTGLAGYEQYF.

This clone was seen only a few times. The chain couples TRBV7-8 to TRBJ2-2, with 8 bases lining up with TRBD2. From germline, CDR1 is SGHVS and CDR2 FQNEAQ. The V segment lost 5 bases and the J segment 3 bases; nucleotides outside the gene matches: 5. This CDR3 contains 15 residues. This chain's CDR3 is CASSPNSGDTGELFF. The CDR3 region has the DNA TGTGCCAGCAGCCCCAATAGCGGGGACACCGGGGAGCTGTTTTTT. Full variable domain (outside the CDR3, taken from reference TRBV7-8 and TRBJ2-2): GAGVSQSPRYKVAKRGQDVALRCDPISGHVSLFWYQQALGQGPEFLTYFQNEAQLDKSGLPSDRFFAERPEGSVSTLKIQRTQQEDSAVYLCASSPNSGDTGELFFGEGSRLTVL.

The J gene is TRBJ2-1, the V gene TRBV2; 9 nucleotides match TRBD2. Germline assignment: CDR1 SNHLY and CDR2 FYNNEI. Trimming took 4 bases from V and 4 from J; bases not matched to a gene: 5. This CDR3 is 15 amino acids long. CDR3 region: CASSVATSGYNEQFF. CDR3 nucleotides: TGTGCCAGCAGTGTCGCTACTAGCGGGTACAATGAGCAGTTCTTC.

This clone was detected once. This chain links TRBV19 with TRBJ2-2; 10 nucleotides line up with TRBD1. Germline lookup yields CDR1 LNHDA and CDR2 SQIVND (reference sequence). V gave up 4 bases and J gave up 3 bases; unmatched junction bases: 5. The length of the CDR3 is 16 residues. The CDR3, as DNA: TGTGCCAGTAGTAGAAAGGACAGGGGGGACACCGGGGAGCTGTTTTTT. Translating gives CASSRKDRGDTGELFF.

The genes are TRBV9 and TRBJ2-2; 11 bases align to TRBD2. V shed 0 bases and J 3 bases; nucleotides not matched to a gene: 13. The CDR3 runs to 20 residues. Germline values: CDR1 SGDLS, CDR2 YYNGEE. CDR3 in amino acids: CASSVVGGTSGSRDTGELFF. The DNA of the CDR3 is TGTGCCAGCAGCGTAGTAGGGGGTACTAGCGGGAGTCGTGACACCGGGGAGCTGTTTTTT. Using reference TRBV9 and TRBJ2-2 for the parts outside the CDR3, the full variable domain is DSGVTQTPKHLITATGQRVTLRCSPRSGDLSVYWYQQSLDQGLQFLIQYYNGEERAKGNILERFSAQQFPDLHSELNLSSLELGDSALYFCASSVVGGTSGSRDTGELFFGEGSRLTVL.

The gene calls are TRBV5-1 and TRBJ2-3; 9 positions match TRBD1. Trimming at V came to 2 bases and at J to 5 bases, leaving 6 bases not matched to a gene. Germline CDR1 and CDR2: SGHRS and YFSETQ. This CDR3 has 15 amino acids. This chain's CDR3 is CASSLGQGIVDTQYF. In DNA form, the CDR3 reads TGCGCCAGCAGCTTAGGACAGGGGATAGTAGATACGCAGTATTTT. The variable domain in full, with the rest retrieved from reference TRBV5-1 and TRBJ2-3, is KAGVTQTPRYLIKTRGQQVTLSCSPISGHRSVSWYQQTPGQGLQFLFEYFSETQRNKGNFPGRFSGRQFSNSRSEMNVSTLELGDSALYLCASSLGQGIVDTQYFGPGTRLTVL.

The chain couples TRBV27 to TRBJ2-7; the D gene is possibly TRBD1 (6 bases). Between the trimmed V and J ends, which lost 4 bases and 0 bases, there was a span of 16 bases. Germline lookup yields CDR1 MNHEY and CDR2 SMNVEV (reference sequence). This CDR3 spans 16 amino acids. CDR3 protein: CASSSPAGAPSYEQYF. The CDR3 nucleotides read TGTGCCAGCAGTTCCCCCGCAGGGGCTCCCTCCTACGAGCAGTACTTC.

This chain links TRBV7-8 with TRBJ2-7; maybe TRBD1 (6 bases). Trimming took 1 base from V and 2 from J, leaving 12 bases between them. The germline V gene encodes CDR1 SGHVS and CDR2 FQNEAQ. CDR3 length equals 15 residues. Written as DNA, the CDR3 is TGTGCCAGCAGCTTAGAAAGGACAGCACCCTACGAGCAGTACTTC. The encoded protein is CASSLERTAPYEQYF. Variable domain in full (rest from reference TRBV7-8 and TRBJ2-7): GAGVSQSPRYKVAKRGQDVALRCDPISGHVSLFWYQQALGQGPEFLTYFQNEAQLDKSGLPSDRFFAERPEGSVSTLKIQRTQQEDSAVYLCASSLERTAPYEQYFGPGTRLTVT.

The V gene is TRBV5-4, the J gene TRBJ2-7; 14 bases agree with TRBD2. The CDR3 loop spans 17 amino acids. The ends lost 4 bases at V and 4 bases at J; junction bases unmatched: 10. Germline assignment: CDR1 SGHNT and CDR2 YYREEE (reference sequence). The DNA of the CDR3 is TGTGCCAGCAGCAAGGGACTAGCGGGAGCCTTAAGTTACGAGCAGTACTTC. It encodes CASSKGLAGALSYEQYF.

The chain combines TRBV29-1 with TRBJ1-1, with D unresolved. The CDR3 has 13 residues. V was trimmed by 7 bases and J by 0 bases, leaving 12 bases between them. CDR1 is SQVTM, CDR2 ANQGSEA, per germline. As DNA, the CDR3 is TGCAGCGGGTCCCGGGAACTGAACACTGAAGCTTTCTTT. Translating it yields CSGSRELNTEAFF. Using reference TRBV29-1 and TRBJ1-1 for the parts outside the CDR3, the full variable domain is SAVISQKPSRDICQRGTSLTIQCQVDSQVTMMFWYRQQPGQSLTLIATANQGSEATYESGFVIDKFPISRPNLTFSTLTVSNMSPEDSSIYLCSGSRELNTEAFFGQGTRLTVV.

This chain connects TRBV19 to TRBJ2-7; the D gene is possibly TRBD2 (5 bases). Trimming left V 5 bases short and J 7 bases short, with 21 bases between. In germline, CDR1 is LNHDA, CDR2 SQIVND (reference sequence). CDR3 length: 15 residues. The CDR3: CASSPRRVHLWEQYF. CDR3 nucleotide sequence: TGTGCCAGTAGTCCAAGGCGGGTCCATCTTTGGGAGCAGTACTTC. The full variable domain, in which reference TRBV19 and TRBJ2-7 provide the parts outside the CDR3, is DGGITQSPKYLFRKEGQNVTLSCEQNLNHDAMYWYRQDPGQGLRLIYYSQIVNDFQKGDIAEGYSVSREKKESFPLTVTSAQKNPTAFYLCASSPRRVHLWEQYFGPGTRLTVT.

The V gene is TRBV6-5, the J gene TRBJ2-5; tentatively, D is TRBD2 (6 bases). CDR1 and CDR2 (germline): MNHEY, SVGAGI. Trimming pared 10 bases from V and 7 bases from J, leaving 13 bases between. The CDR3 is 11 amino acids. In DNA, the CDR3 is TGTGCCACCTCGGGGGTGGGGACCCAGTACTTC. Translating gives CATSGVGTQYF.

The chain carries TRBV2 and TRBJ1-1, with 11 nucleotides matching TRBD1. Germline trimming cut 8 bases from V and 7 bases from J; bases unmatched to any gene: 18. The CDR3 sequence is 17 residues long. Looked up from germline, CDR1 is SNHLY and CDR2 is FYNNEI. CDR3 coding DNA: TGTGCCAGCCTGGGGAGTAGGGACAGGGGGACCCGTGATGAAGCTTTCTTT. This translates into CASLGSRDRGTRDEAFF.

The chain links TRBV7-8 to TRBJ1-1, with a tentative D call TRBD1 (5 bases). Looked up from germline, CDR1 is SGHVS and CDR2 is FQNEAQ. The V and J ends lost 8 bases and 0 bases respectively, with 10 bases between them. This CDR3 is 13 amino acids long. CDR3 region: CASRGGLNTEAFF. The CDR3 DNA reads TGTGCCAGCCGGGGGGGATTGAACACTGAAGCTTTCTTT. Full variable domain (remainder filled in from reference TRBV7-8 and TRBJ1-1): GAGVSQSPRYKVAKRGQDVALRCDPISGHVSLFWYQQALGQGPEFLTYFQNEAQLDKSGLPSDRFFAERPEGSVSTLKIQRTQQEDSAVYLCASRGGLNTEAFFGQGTRLTVV.

This chain's CDR3 is CASSFQSGTGSLEQFF. In DNA, the CDR3 is TGTGCCAGCAGCTTCCAATCCGGGACAGGGAGTTTGGAGCAGTTCTTC. The chain joins TRBV7-3 to TRBJ2-1; 9 bases are shared with TRBD1. CDR1 is SGHTA, CDR2 FQGTGA, per germline. Unmatched junction bases numbered 13, after V lost 3 bases and J lost 10 bases. The CDR3 runs to 16 residues.